This T cell receptor (beta chain) comes out of a study of a mutant IDH1 vaccine in newly diagnosed glioma. Study-level information: There were roughly 62% males and approximately 38% females among treated patients, whose mean age was approximately 40 years. Pretreatment consisted of radiotherapy, temozolomide, or both, with most receiving both.

TCRdb's copy holds only in-frame clones and misses some; the assay was immunoSEQ multiplex PCR. In the table there are some 15,000 clones, roughly 95% of which are singletons. Time point in this sample: baseline, week 1 (first vaccination visit). Stated treatment: pre-vaccination baseline after standard-of-care therapy. General observations from the study: Immune responses arising from the vaccine appeared in about 92% of patients. Shifts in the top peripheral T cell clonotypes seemed unrelated to pseudoprogression.

The CDR3 runs to 14 residues. Germline lookup yields CDR1 SQVTM and CDR2 ANQGSEA. V lost 7 bases, J lost 4 bases, and 19 bases lay in between. In regard to this clone: Its antigen is undetermined.

This sequence joins TRBV29-1 and TRBJ1-2, with D hard to call. Source: peripheral blood mononuclear cells (PBMCs), taken from a glioma patient treated with radiotherapy, temozolomide or both. The receptor was isolated from a woman aged 18 to 35 with glioma. Some clones in this sample may be carry-over from other donors' samples. DNA for the CDR3: TGCAGCGCCCTCTTGGCCGGGTCGGGCTATGGCTACACCTTC. Translation: CSALLAGSGYGYTF.